This T cell receptor beta chain appears in the sequencing data of a study of cytomegalovirus exposure and HLA in healthy donors. About the study: The 100 to 150 validation repertoires matched the 650 to 850 first-cohort repertoires in platform, a later analysis reported.

The donors were in the roughly 110-subject validation cohort; that cohort was separate from the roughly 700-subject first cohort. Germline CDR1 is SGHRS and CDR2 is YFSETQ. The CDR3 consists of 13 residues. The V segment lost 7 bases and the J segment 2 bases; nucleotides outside the gene matches: 5. The assay was immunoSEQ multiplex PCR, and TCRdb's table has in-frame clones only and misses some. The repertoire holds 75,000 to 90,000 clones, with around 95% as singletons. This TCR was recovered from a young woman in good health and CMV-seronegative. The chain uses TRBV5-1 and TRBJ2-7, with 8 bases identical to TRBD1. The sample taken for sequencing was PBMCs. The CDR3 coding sequence is TGCGCCAGCCGGGAACAGGGGGCCTACGAGCAGTACTTC. Translated, it gives CASREQGAYEQYF.